These T cell receptor beta chains were read from a single sample in a study of blood T cell repertoires in COVID-19. TCRdb keeps only in-frame clones here, not all; method: immunoSEQ multiplex PCR. The sample has more than 200,000 clones, over 75% seen once. The specimen sequenced was PBMCs or T cells enriched from blood (not recorded which). The origin of the receptors is a woman in her forties with acute COVID-19. CDR3s include the opening cysteine and the closing phenylalanine or tryptophan.

V gene,CDR3 protein
TRBV29-1,CSVGTGGEETQYF
TRBV13,CASSLAGELYGYTF
TRBV18,CASSRGQGGYNEQFF
TRBV24-1,CATLALPKREDTDTQYF
TRBV4-3,CASSQEAVTYYGYTF
TRBV11-2,CASSPNRGGIAGELFF
TRBV5-1,CASSSGSGGPASYEQYF
TRBV2,CASSPKAWHRGRSHEQYF
TRBV3-1/TRBV3-2,CASSHNRGQGGEKLFF
TRBV5-1,CASSYLTGYNEQFF
TRBV11-1,CASSRAGSTGGYTF
TRBV7-9,CASSLMTSGPQNTGELFF
TRBV18,CASSPPRGEGAMIYNEQFF
TRBV21-1,CARDIRTSGRIEGTDTQYF
TRBV6-5,CASSYSMGLLGTQYF
TRBV30,CAWSVGQGMSGNTIYF
TRBV28,CASSLSGTGLTEAFF
TRBV28,CATLWGGGITEAFF
TRBV11-2,CASSLLRGPGNEQFF
TRBV2,CASSESGLLYNEQFF
TRBV12-3/TRBV12-4,CASRRGNQPQHF
TRBV14,CASSQDRRAQGYTF
TRBV6-5,CASRDLNTDTQYF
TRBV7-2,CASSLDGAGGEKLFF
TRBV20-1,CSATQAYGYTF
TRBV5-1,CASTQQTTDTQYF
TRBV5-4,CASSLDRAFMNTEAFF
TRBV3-1/TRBV3-2,CASSPNRGTAGGYTF
TRBV5-1,CASSLAALAGDEQYF
TRBV28,CASRLTAYYGYTF
TRBV7-9,CASSLALGLASYNEQFF
TRBV11-1,CASSLESTGELFF
TRBV7-9,CASSLRGRGNEKLFF
TRBV4-2,CASSQLGLAGVGPNTGELFF
TRBV19,CASSMGTSGRANTGELFF
TRBV29-1,CSGVDRGFPYEQYF
TRBV5-1,CASSLGQEVGELFF
TRBV6-5,CASSWTDANYGYTF
TRBV24-1,CATSDPGTPMWGEQFF
TRBV5-4,CASTGIAGGGTDTQYF
TRBV10-3,CASRTSGSSYNEQFF
TRBV10-3,CAISVGTSGYEQYF
TRBV29-1,CSVGAGRVEDTQYF
TRBV5-1,CASGTGDTEAFF
TRBV24-1,CATSDPLSGNTIYF
TRBV28,CAIHGGDRFNEQFF
TRBV20-1,CSASKGRADTIYF
TRBV10-3,CATAGTQGNQPQHF
TRBV19,CASSTGQYQPQHF
TRBV11-2,CASSSERRGSGETQYF
TRBV5-1,CASSLGERNSPLHF
TRBV6-5,CASSYYGEQFF
TRBV7-9,CASSHPGGFNEKLFF
TRBV24-1,CATSDPAGINIQYF
TRBV2,CASSESPVRTEAFF
TRBV29-1,CSVRQMMNTEAFF
TRBV3-1/TRBV3-2,CASSQTDRGPNYGYTF
TRBV6-2/TRBV6-3,CASSYFGQNTEAFF
TRBV5-1,CASSIDRSNTEAFF
TRBV15,CATRAGLSYEQYF